This T cell receptor (beta chain) was sequenced during a study of sequential checkpoint blockade in melanoma. Documented treatment: randomized to nivolumab then ipilimumab (arm A) or the reverse (arm B). From thawed PBMCs, live CD3+CD8+ cells negative for CD19 and CD56 were sorted. This clone was counted once. The junction had 0 bases not matched to a gene; V was cut back by 4 bases and J by 5 bases. The CDR3 totals 12 residues. Germline lookup yields CDR1 SGHNT and CDR2 YYREEE (reference sequence). Generated by immunoSEQ multiplex PCR, the TCRdb table keeps only in-frame clones and is missing some. The sample lists about 20,000 clones; 82% were seen once.

The V and J genes are TRBV5-4 and TRBJ2-4, with TRBD1 identical over 7 bases. The sequence was obtained from a human donor with melanoma. The sample here was CD8+ T cells sorted from blood (inferred from file names), taken from a patient given nivolumab and ipilimumab in sequence. CDR3 residues: CASSGTENIQYF. CDR3 DNA sequence: TGTGCCAGCAGCGGGACAGAAAACATTCAGTACTTC.